This is a list of T cell receptor beta chains from one sample in a study of control samples from healthy donors and cancer patients. Only in-frame clones appear in the TCRdb table, and some are missing; sequencing was by immunoSEQ multiplex PCR. The table has roughly 120,000 clones, about 87% seen once. Sequences were obtained from blood. The source is a man younger than 45 in good health. Both conserved end residues are part of each CDR3. The order of the fields is J gene, V gene, D gene, clone size, CDR3 DNA, CDR3 protein. D genes are given only for firm matches. A row's size may be missing; if present it is once, few, many or a size class.

j_gene: TRBJ1-5
v_gene: TRBV6-2/TRBV6-3
d_gene: TRBD1
abundance: -
CDR3nt: TGTGCCAGCAGTACGGGACAGGTCAATCAGCCCCAGCATTTT
CDR3aa: CASSTGQVNQPQHF

j_gene: TRBJ1-4
v_gene: TRBV2
d_gene: TRBD1
abundance: -
CDR3nt: TGTGCCAGCAAACTTCGAACCGGGACAGGGCGTGAAAAACTGTTTTTT
CDR3aa: CASKLRTGTGREKLFF

j_gene: TRBJ1-2
v_gene: TRBV2
d_gene: -
abundance: -
CDR3nt: TGTGCCAGCAAGCTCGACAGGACCCCCCATCCTAACTATGGCTACACCTTC
CDR3aa: CASKLDRTPHPNYGYTF

j_gene: TRBJ2-3
v_gene: TRBV11-1
d_gene: -
abundance: -
CDR3nt: TGTGCCAGCAGCCGACCAGGGCCGGATACGCAGTATTTT
CDR3aa: CASSRPGPDTQYF

j_gene: TRBJ1-1
v_gene: TRBV9
d_gene: -
abundance: -
CDR3nt: TGTGCCAGCAGCGTAGGGGGAGGGGACGTCATGAACACTGAAGCTTTCTTT
CDR3aa: CASSVGGGDVMNTEAFF

j_gene: TRBJ1-2
v_gene: TRBV5-1
d_gene: TRBD1
abundance: -
CDR3nt: TGCGCCAGCAGCCCTGGGACAGCCTCTAATAACTATGGCTACACCTTC
CDR3aa: CASSPGTASNNYGYTF

j_gene: TRBJ1-4
v_gene: TRBV7-8
d_gene: TRBD1
abundance: -
CDR3nt: TGTGCCAGCAGCCGAGGGTCCCAGGGGGCTAATGAAAAACTGTTTTTT
CDR3aa: CASSRGSQGANEKLFF

j_gene: TRBJ1-1
v_gene: TRBV6-1
d_gene: -
abundance: once
CDR3nt: TGTGCCAGCAGTGAAGCAGGGACCGCTGAAGCTTTCTTT
CDR3aa: CASSEAGTAEAFF

j_gene: TRBJ1-3
v_gene: TRBV19
d_gene: -
abundance: -
CDR3nt: TGTGCCAGTAGTATAGCATCAGGAGGCTCTGGAAACACCATATATTTT
CDR3aa: CASSIASGGSGNTIYF

j_gene: TRBJ2-3
v_gene: TRBV6-5
d_gene: -
abundance: -
CDR3nt: TGTGCCAGCAAGGCGGCGGGGCTCACAGATACGCAGTATTTT
CDR3aa: CASKAAGLTDTQYF

j_gene: TRBJ1-1
v_gene: TRBV7-8
d_gene: -
abundance: -
CDR3nt: TGTGCCAGCAGCTTAGGGGGCCCCCAGAACACTGAAGCTTTCTTT
CDR3aa: CASSLGGPQNTEAFF

j_gene: TRBJ2-3
v_gene: TRBV21-1
d_gene: -
abundance: -
CDR3nt: TGTGCCAGCTTCCAGCAGTATTTT
CDR3aa: CASFQQYF

j_gene: TRBJ1-2
v_gene: TRBV5-1
d_gene: -
abundance: -
CDR3nt: TGCGCCAGCAGCACCGGGACGTTCAACTATGGCTACACCTTC
CDR3aa: CASSTGTFNYGYTF

j_gene: TRBJ1-2
v_gene: TRBV5-1
d_gene: -
abundance: -
CDR3nt: TGCGCCAGCAGGTACAGTGACTATGGCTACACCTTC
CDR3aa: CASRYSDYGYTF

j_gene: TRBJ1-1
v_gene: TRBV5-6
d_gene: -
abundance: -
CDR3nt: TGTGCCAGCAGCTTGTATCCGATGAACACTGAAGCTTTCTTT
CDR3aa: CASSLYPMNTEAFF

j_gene: TRBJ1-6
v_gene: TRBV2
d_gene: -
abundance: -
CDR3nt: TGTGCCAGCAACTTAGGGAACATGGGCTCACCCCTCCACTTT
CDR3aa: CASNLGNMGSPLHF

j_gene: TRBJ1-2
v_gene: TRBV7-2
d_gene: -
abundance: -
CDR3nt: TGTGCCAGCTTAGGAGGGGACAATGGCTACACCTTC
CDR3aa: CASLGGDNGYTF

j_gene: TRBJ1-6
v_gene: TRBV12-5
d_gene: TRBD1
abundance: -
CDR3nt: TGTGCTAGTGGTTCGGCCTGGAGGACAGGGCTAAATTCACCCCTCCACTTT
CDR3aa: CASGSAWRTGLNSPLHF

j_gene: TRBJ1-1
v_gene: TRBV11-2
d_gene: -
abundance: -
CDR3nt: TGTGCCAGCAGCCTCGCGGTTTCAACTGAAGCTTTCTTT
CDR3aa: CASSLAVSTEAFF

j_gene: TRBJ2-2
v_gene: TRBV11-3
d_gene: -
abundance: -
CDR3nt: TGTGCCAGCAGCGGACGAGGCTACACCGGGGAGCTGTTTTTT
CDR3aa: CASSGRGYTGELFF

j_gene: TRBJ2-1
v_gene: TRBV19
d_gene: -
abundance: -
CDR3nt: TGTGCCAGTAGTAACTGGGACAATGAGCAGTTCTTC
CDR3aa: CASSNWDNEQFF

j_gene: TRBJ1-1
v_gene: TRBV5-6
d_gene: -
abundance: -
CDR3nt: TGTGCCAGCAGGCAGGTAGTGAACACTGAAGCTTTCTTT
CDR3aa: CASRQVVNTEAFF

j_gene: TRBJ2-2
v_gene: TRBV5-1
d_gene: TRBD1
abundance: -
CDR3nt: TGCGCCAGCGATACAGGGGTAACTACCGGGGAGCTGTTTTTT
CDR3aa: CASDTGVTTGELFF